These 24 T cell receptor beta chains came from one sample sequenced in a study of blood T cell repertoires in COVID-19. Profiled with immunoSEQ multiplex PCR; TCRdb holds only in-frame clones, not every one. In the table there are 250,000 to 300,000 clones, approximately 84% of which are singletons. The specimen was PBMCs or T cells enriched from blood (not recorded which). The receptors derive from a woman between 45 and 65 years old who had been exposed to COVID-19.

This clone was seen only a few times. The gene calls are TRBV7-8 and TRBJ1-4, with D possibly TRBD1 on 5 matching bases. This CDR3 contains 15 residues. Germline-derived CDR1 and CDR2 are SGHVS and FQNEAQ. V lost 4 bases and J lost 7, with 16 bases in between. The CDR3 DNA reads as TGTGCCAGCAGCTCGACCCCCGCTCAGGGTGAAAAACTGTTTTTT. Protein sequence: CASSSTPAQGEKLFF.

The chain couples TRBV19 to TRBJ1-2, with 11 bases lining up with TRBD1. The CDR3 length is 16 residues. V dropped 5 bases and J dropped 4; count of bases not matched to a gene: 9. Germline values: CDR1 LNHDA, CDR2 SQIVND (reference sequence). The CDR3 spells CASSAGTGGIIYGYTF. DNA for the CDR3: TGTGCCAGTAGTGCGGGGACAGGGGGGATAATCTATGGCTACACCTTC.

The CDR3 here is CSEGRGAEAFF. Written as DNA, the CDR3 is TGCAGTGAGGGGCGGGGGGCTGAAGCTTTCTTT. The chain links TRBV20-1 to TRBJ1-1, with a tentative D call TRBD1 (5 bases). V gave up 7 bases and J gave up 6 bases, with 12 bases separating them. The CDR3 has 11 amino acids. Germline V lookup: CDR1 DFQATT, CDR2 SNEGSKA (reference sequence).

As DNA, the CDR3 is TGTGCCAGCAGTTTAGTAGGACAGGGGGGTCAGCCCCAGCATTTT. Residues: CASSLVGQGGQPQHF. This chain connects TRBV27 to TRBJ1-5; 10 bases are shared with TRBD1. The CDR3 covers 15 residues. In germline, CDR1 is MNHEY, CDR2 SMNVEV (reference sequence). The J segment lost 6 bases and the V segment lost 2 bases, leaving 4 bases of the junction unmatched.

The chain joins TRBV5-4 to TRBJ2-3; 9 positions match TRBD1. This CDR3 has 16 amino acids. V gave up 2 bases and J gave up 3 bases; unmatched junction bases: 7. In germline, CDR1 is SGHNT, CDR2 YYREEE (reference sequence). In nucleotides, the CDR3 is TGTGCCAGCAGCTTCGAAGACAGGGGGTTAACAGATACGCAGTATTTT. It codes for CASSFEDRGLTDTQYF.

The sample holds one count of this clone. The chain carries TRBV3-1 (or the pseudogene TRBV3-2) and TRBJ1-1, with TRBD1 as a possible D gene (5 bases). Germline loops: CDR1 LGHDT, CDR2 YNNKEL (reference sequence). The CDR3 consists of 12 residues. The V gene lost 0 bases and the J gene lost 10 bases, with 9 bases spanning the gap. The CDR3 nucleotides read TGTGCCAGCAGCCAAGAGGGGGGAGGAGCTTTCTTT. This codes for CASSQEGGGAFF.

This clone has a single count. The chain combines TRBV19 with TRBJ2-7; 11 nucleotides match TRBD1. After removal of 6 bases from V and 2 bases from J, the junction contained 3 bases not matched to a gene. Germline V gene data show CDR1 as LNHDA and CDR2 as SQIVND (reference sequence). This CDR3 has 14 residues. CDR3 loop: CASRGTGGPYEQYF. CDR3 in DNA: TGTGCCAGTAGAGGGACAGGGGGGCCCTACGAGCAGTACTTC. The variable domain in full, with the rest retrieved from reference TRBV19 and TRBJ2-7, is DGGITQSPKYLFRKEGQNVTLSCEQNLNHDAMYWYRQDPGQGLRLIYYSQIVNDFQKGDIAEGYSVSREKKESFPLTVTSAQKNPTAFYLCASRGTGGPYEQYFGPGTRLTVT.

This clone has only a few counts. V gene TRBV6-1 combines with J gene TRBJ2-7; tentatively, D is TRBD1 (6 bases). CDR1 and CDR2 (germline): MNHNS, SASEGT. CDR3 length: 17 residues. V was shortened by 2 bases and J by 0 bases, with 17 bases between the two germline ends. The CDR3 region is CASSEIRWQGLSYEQYF. The CDR3 region has the DNA TGTGCCAGCAGTGAAATCCGGTGGCAGGGGCTCTCCTACGAGCAGTACTTC.

This rearrangement joins TRBV6-5 to TRBJ1-2; TRBD1 might be the D (6 bases). Germline V gives CDR1 MNHEY, CDR2 SVGAGI. The CDR3 runs to 13 residues. The germline V and J ends were trimmed by 4 bases and 5 bases, with 11 bases remaining between them. DNA for the CDR3: TGTGCCAGCAGTTTCCGTACAGGGTATGGCTACACCTTC. Translation: CASSFRTGYGYTF.

The rearrangement joins TRBV3-1 (or the pseudogene TRBV3-2) to TRBJ2-7; D is unclear. The length of the CDR3 is 14 residues. Germline V lookup: CDR1 LGHDT, CDR2 YNNKEL (reference sequence). Trimming removed 4 bases from V and 2 bases from J, with 12 bases in between. CDR3 loop: CASSPPEVPYEQYF. DNA of the CDR3: TGTGCCAGCAGCCCTCCCGAGGTCCCCTACGAGCAGTACTTC.

The chain employs TRBV18 and TRBJ1-5; TRBD1 is a possible D gene (5 bases). The V gene's germline CDR1 is KGHSH and CDR2 LQKENI. The CDR3 contains 15 residues. V lost 2 bases and J lost 1, with 9 bases in between. This chain's CDR3 is CASSPTGTSNQPQHF. The DNA for the CDR3 is TGTGCCAGCTCACCAACAGGTACGAGCAATCAGCCCCAGCATTTT.

The J gene is TRBJ2-1, the V gene TRBV11-2; TRBD2 aligns across 9 bases. CDR1 and CDR2 from the germline V gene are SGHAT and FQNNGV. V lost 1 base to trimming and J lost 2 bases; unmatched junction nucleotides: 6. This CDR3 region has 17 residues. CDR3: CASSLAGGGAPYNEQFF. CDR3 nucleotides: TGTGCCAGCAGCTTAGCTGGCGGGGGGGCCCCCTACAATGAGCAGTTCTTC.

The chain is built from TRBV10-2 and TRBJ1-2, with 9 bases aligning to TRBD1. V trimming: 2 bases; J trimming: 6 bases; junction bases outside the gene matches: 7. CDR1 is WSHSY, CDR2 SAAADI, per germline. CDR3 size: 15 residues. The CDR3 region is CASSETPRQGDGYTF. The CDR3 DNA is TGCGCCAGCAGTGAGACCCCTCGACAGGGGGATGGCTACACCTTC.

This clone turned up a few times. This chain uses TRBV18 with TRBJ1-1; TRBD1 matches at 7 bases. The J segment lost 5 bases and the V segment lost 2 bases, leaving 11 bases of the junction unmatched. CDR3 length: 16 amino acids. Germline CDR1 reads KGHSH; CDR2 reads LQKENI. The CDR3 spells CASSPTTGVVGTEAFF. CDR3 bases: TGTGCCAGCTCACCAACCACAGGGGTAGTGGGAACTGAAGCTTTCTTT.

The chain has TRBV7-8 and TRBJ1-4; 7 bases map to TRBD1. Losses at the gene ends were 4 bases for V and 7 bases for J; bases not matched to a gene: 9. There are 15 residues in the CDR3. Germline CDR1 is SGHVS and CDR2 is FQNEAQ. The CDR3 DNA follows: TGTGCCAGCAGCTCCGATACAGGGGTTGTTGAAAAACTGTTTTTT. Translated, it gives CASSSDTGVVEKLFF.

This chain links TRBV24-1 with TRBJ1-5, with 8 nucleotides matching TRBD1. Germline V lookup: CDR1 KGHDR, CDR2 SFDVKD. Trimming cost V 4 bases and J 7 bases; bases outside gene matches: 2. The CDR3 extends over 13 amino acids. This CDR3 reads CATSDQGAQPQHF. In DNA form, the CDR3 reads TGTGCCACCAGTGACCAGGGGGCCCAGCCCCAGCATTTT.

The chain employs TRBV19 and TRBJ1-5; 8 bases are a match to TRBD1. Germline V gives CDR1 LNHDA, CDR2 SQIVND (reference sequence). The CDR3 runs 15 residues. Losses at the gene ends were 7 bases for V and 6 bases for J; bases not matched to a gene: 11. The CDR3 nucleotides read TGTGCCAGTACCCCTGCAGGGGGCTCGGGTCAGCCCCAGCATTTT. Its translation is CASTPAGGSGQPQHF.

This chain links TRBV6-5 with TRBJ1-3, with a tentative D call TRBD1 (5 bases). Trimming shortened V by 6 bases and J by 0 bases, and 12 bases separated the two germline ends. This CDR3 region has 15 residues. Germline V gene sequence: CDR1 MNHEY, CDR2 SVGAGI. CDR3 loop: CASSSDSNSGNTIYF. As DNA, the CDR3 is TGTGCCAGCAGCTCCGACAGCAACTCTGGAAACACCATATATTTT.

The gene calls are TRBV29-1 and TRBJ2-3; 8 positions match TRBD2. The CDR3 is 17 residues long. Germline V gene data show CDR1 as SQVTM and CDR2 as ANQGSEA. V gave up 0 bases and J gave up 1 base; unmatched junction bases: 9. The CDR3 sequence: CSVEDPGLVGGTDTQYF. The CDR3 DNA reads TGCAGCGTTGAAGACCCGGGACTAGTAGGAGGCACAGATACGCAGTATTTT.

V usage is TRBV2 and J usage is TRBJ1-1, with D unresolved. V lost 2 bases to trimming and J lost 3 bases, with 10 bases between them. The CDR3 is 14 amino acids. Germline CDR1 SNHLY, CDR2 FYNNEI. CDR3 sequence: CASSELEQYTEAFF. CDR3 bases: TGTGCCAGCAGTGAATTGGAACAGTACACTGAAGCTTTCTTT.

The V and J genes are TRBV6-1 and TRBJ2-1; D is possibly TRBD2 (5 bases). V lost 0 bases, J lost 7 bases, and 10 bases lay in between. The CDR3 extends over 14 amino acids. The germline gives CDR1 MNHNS, CDR2 SASEGT. The CDR3 DNA is TGTGCCAGCAGTGAAGCGCTTCGCGGGAATGAGCAGTTCTTC. Amino acids: CASSEALRGNEQFF.

V usage is TRBV5-1 and J usage is TRBJ2-3; D is unresolved. Germline V gene data show CDR1 as SGHRS and CDR2 as YFSETQ. V gave up 4 bases and J gave up 2 bases, with 8 bases separating them. The CDR3 contains 13 residues. The chain's CDR3 is CASSPTPTDTQYF. Here the CDR3 DNA reads TGCGCCAGCAGCCCTACCCCCACAGATACGCAGTATTTT.

V is TRBV11-2 and J is TRBJ2-7; 9 nucleotides agree with TRBD2. Germline V gene sequence: CDR1 SGHAT, CDR2 FQNNGV. The length of the CDR3 is 18 residues. V gave up 2 bases and J gave up 3 bases; unmatched junction bases: 14. Here the CDR3 DNA reads TGTGCCAGCAGCTTAAAAGGGGGTAGCGGGGGTTTTCTCTACGAGCAGTACTTC. Protein product: CASSLKGGSGGFLYEQYF. The full variable domain, in which reference TRBV11-2 and TRBJ2-7 provide the parts outside the CDR3, is EAGVAQSPRYKIIEKRQSVAFWCNPISGHATLYWYQQILGQGPKLLIQFQNNGVVDDSQLPKDRFSAERLKGVDSTLKIQPAKLEDSAVYLCASSLKGGSGGFLYEQYFGPGTRLTVT.

The rearrangement links TRBV27 to TRBJ2-7, with a weak D call TRBD1 (6 bases). CDR3 length: 17 amino acids. CDR1 is MNHEY, CDR2 SMNVEV, per germline (reference sequence). V lost 1 base to trimming and J lost 2 bases, with 18 bases between them. CDR3 residues: CASSLLVAGVVAYEQYF. DNA for the CDR3: TGTGCCAGCAGTTTATTGGTAGCAGGGGTTGTAGCCTACGAGCAGTACTTC.